This T cell receptor beta chain was retrieved from a study of T-cell reconstitution after alpha-beta-depleted transplantation in children. This clonotype has only a few counts. Germline CDR1 is DFQATT and CDR2 is SNEGSKA (reference sequence). This CDR3 is built from 10 residues. Trimming stripped 7 bases from V and 2 bases from J, with 6 bases between. The TCRbeta library was prepared with unique molecular identifiers. Using its own MiXCR run on the PCR reads, TCRdb lists one record per CDR3 protein. The top ten clones hold about 4% of a sample with over 550,000 distinct CDR3 sequences, about 10% of them seen once.

The sequence was collected from a human donor who donated a stem cell graft to a child with acute myeloid leukemia. V and J are TRBV20-1 and TRBJ2-7; a possible D gene is TRBD1 (5 bases). The specimen was PBMCs from the stem cell graft donor, collected from the stem cell graft. The CDR3 DNA sequence: TGCAGTGTGGGGCCCTACGAGCAGTACTTC. Protein sequence: CSVGPYEQYF.